These T cell receptor beta chains were read from a single sample in a study of T cell repertoires in cytomegalovirus infection. These receptors have no identified antigens. TCRdb passed the reads through MiXCR, listing each CDR3 protein once. The sample yields 900,000 to 950,000 distinct CDR3 sequences, approximately 31% seen once. The sample here was cultured CD8+ T cells from PBMCs, taken from culture after CMV antigen stimulation. The receptor set was obtained from a human donor in good health (CMV status not recorded). Some clones in this sample may be carry-over from other donors' samples. Both conserved end residues are part of each CDR3. A D gene is named only where the DNA matches it firmly. Clone size is not always given. Where it is, it says once, few, many or a class for expanded clones.

TRBV9	TRBJ1-1	few	TRBD1	CASEGAAEAFF	TGTGCCAGCGAGGGGGCTGCTGAAGCTTTCTTT
TRBV5-6	TRBJ2-3	-	-	CASSLLTGSTEDTQYF	TGTGCCAGCAGCTTGCTGACAGGTTCAACGGAGGATACGCAGTATTTT
TRBV4-1	TRBJ2-1	few	TRBD2	CASSQAPAGGLNEQFF	TGCGCCAGCAGCCAAGCCCCAGCGGGGGGGCTGAATGAGCAGTTCTTC
TRBV7-8	TRBJ2-7	many	TRBD2	CASSTGLAVQYEQYF	TGTGCCAGCAGCACCGGACTAGCGGTTCAGTACGAGCAGTACTTC
TRBV19	TRBJ2-7	few	TRBD1	CASSIEYGTGTYEQYF	TGTGCCAGTAGTATAGAGTACGGGACAGGTACCTACGAGCAGTACTTC
TRBV7-9	TRBJ1-6	-	-	CASSLVGGEPLHF	TGTGCCAGCAGCTTAGTAGGGGGGGAACCCCTCCACTTT
TRBV15	TRBJ1-2	-	-	CATSRGDGGWGYTF	TGTGCCACCAGCAGAGGGGACGGCGGTTGGGGCTACACCTTC
TRBV7-9	TRBJ2-7	many	TRBD1	CASSFLPTQGQGTEQYF	TGTGCCAGCAGCTTTCTACCAACCCAGGGACAGGGAACAGAGCAGTACTTC
TRBV5-5	TRBJ2-3	many	TRBD2	CASSFVAGGSTDTQYF	TGTGCCAGCAGCTTCGTAGCGGGGGGAAGCACAGATACGCAGTATTTT
TRBV7-9	TRBJ2-3	-	-	CASNIQGADTQYF	TGTGCCAGCAACATACAGGGAGCGGATACGCAGTATTTT
TRBV7-6	TRBJ2-1	many	TRBD2	CASSPGTSGGFTYNEQFF	TGTGCCAGCAGCCCAGGGACTAGCGGGGGGTTCACCTACAATGAGCAGTTCTTC
TRBV27	TRBJ2-7	-	-	CASSLLGDQSYEQYF	TGTGCCAGCAGTTTATTAGGAGACCAATCCTACGAGCAGTACTTC
TRBV7-2	TRBJ1-3	many	-	CASSLLEGLISGNTIYF	TGTGCCAGCAGCTTATTGGAGGGGTTAATCTCTGGAAACACCATATATTTT
TRBV12-5	TRBJ1-6	-	-	CASGLGDPTANSPLHF	TGTGCTAGTGGTTTGGGAGACCCGACAGCTAATTCACCCCTCCACTTT
TRBV2	TRBJ2-1	few	-	CASSEGREYEQFF	TGTGCCAGCAGTGAAGGCAGGGAGTATGAGCAGTTCTTC
TRBV7-9	TRBJ2-2	few	-	CASSDYANTGELFF	TGTGCCAGCTCGGACTACGCGAACACCGGGGAGCTGTTTTTT
TRBV6-2/TRBV6-3	TRBJ2-6	few	-	CASSGLGANVLTF	TGTGCCAGTTCCGGGCTCGGGGCCAACGTCCTGACTTTC
TRBV9	TRBJ2-7	-	TRBD2	CASSGGLARSYEQYF	TGTGCCAGCAGCGGAGGACTAGCGAGGTCCTACGAGCAGTACTTC
TRBV6-5	TRBJ2-7	few	TRBD1	CASSHRTGRTTYEQYF	TGTGCCAGCAGTCACCGGACAGGGAGGACAACCTACGAGCAGTACTTC
TRBV9	TRBJ1-3	-	-	CASSVAGSSGNTIYF	TGTGCCAGCAGCGTAGCGGGGAGCTCTGGAAACACCATATATTTT
TRBV9	TRBJ1-6	few	-	CASSPDVSPLHF	TGTGCCAGCAGTCCTGATGTTTCACCCCTCCACTTT
TRBV19	TRBJ2-7	-	-	CASSKLRDRPYEQYF	TGTGCCAGTAGCAAGCTCCGGGACCGACCCTACGAGCAGTACTTC
TRBV12-3/TRBV12-4	TRBJ2-7	-	TRBD2	CASSPPGGASEQYF	TGTGCCAGCAGCCCACCCGGGGGGGCCAGCGAGCAGTACTTC
TRBV29-1	TRBJ2-1	-	-	CSVEGAVSYNEQFF	TGCAGCGTTGAGGGGGCAGTATCCTACAATGAGCAGTTCTTC